This T cell receptor (beta chain) was profiled in a study of T cells in Graves' hyperthyroidism and ophthalmopathy (dated by TCRdb to about 2019). The study in broad terms: Peripheral blood samples were taken at the time of initial diagnosis, prior to any treatment. The 95 to 100 discovery patients were randomly split 7:3 into training and test sets. Prospective prediction of ophthalmopathy was tested in an independent validation cohort consisting of 18 to 20 hyperthyroidism patients and around 16 patients who later progressed to ophthalmopathy. A discovery cohort of about 95 patients, about 40 with Graves' ophthalmopathy and 55 to 65 with stable Graves' hyperthyroidism, was used to find distinguishing TCR V-J signatures. Once sampling was done, hyperthyroidism patients were given methimazole at a starting dose of 30 mg daily, whereas ophthalmopathy patients were given high-dose intravenous methylprednisolone. In addition, the study compared T-cell repertoires in thyroid tissue and in blood from roughly 6 Graves' hyperthyroidism patients. The paper reports TCR Vbeta CDR3 sequencing of approximately 130 peripheral blood samples: around 41 ophthalmopathy, 75 to 80 hyperthyroidism and approximately 17 progressor patients. Paper-wide results and their limitations: Ophthalmopathy was separated from stable hyperthyroidism by a 13 V-J signature model, with about 86% sensitivity and about 81% specificity obtained in cross-validation and 80%/75% obtained in testing. In validation, progression to ophthalmopathy was predicted by the model with approximately 67% sensitivity and 72.22% specificity, a median of around 6.5 months before onset. No statistical method was used to fix the sample size in advance, and group allocation was not hidden from the investigators. Most expanded thyroid clonotypes (frequency above 0.001) were also detected in blood, suggesting blood repertoires may reflect thyroid immune responses.

Reading the germline V gene (reference sequence) gives CDR1 MNHEY and CDR2 SMNVEV. A distance of 14 bases separates the germline ends of V and J, which lose 6 bases and 0 bases respectively. Including the terminal cysteine and phenylalanine, the CDR3 comprises 15 residues. CDR3 DNA only is kept here, 45 bases in frame from base 1. In regard to this clonotype: Its antigen remains undetermined. Base quality data are lacking; no much larger clone is found one base away.

Amplification of TCR beta CDR3 regions was carried out from RNA transcripts. A first-round RT-PCR of the TCR CDR3 used the HTBI primer set with the Qiagen OneStep RT-PCR kit. A second multiplex PCR round built the libraries, followed by size selection and purification. Libraries were sequenced paired-end with 100 bp reads on an Illumina HiSeq2000. Concerning the study's data processing: Raw data were processed with SOAPnuke, discarding reads with adapters, uncalled bases, mean Phred below 15, or no exact constant-primer or identifier match. High-quality paired reads were merged using COPE v1.2.5, and each unique nucleotide sequence was defined as a clonotype. MiTCR v1.1 was used to align clonotypes to the IMGT TRBV, TRBD and TRBJ reference segments. The analysis included only V-J combinations with a frequency above 0.0001, which together covered around 99% of the repertoires. A TCS score was defined as the ratio between F50 (clonal expansion) and ExV (chaos), using BLOSUM62-based TCRdist between CDR3 peptides within each V-J. Welch's t-statistics and random forest reduced roughly 530 V-J features to fewer than 15, which were used in a naive Bayes classifier (R e1071). TCRdb handled the public reads itself, with Q25 trimming in fastp and clone calling in MiXCR, and kept productive beta chains. When rows share a CDR3 protein, they turn into one entry using the most common DNA and genes. These V and J calls originate from TCRdb's pipeline instead of the authors' own analysis. A total of roughly 280,000 distinct CDR3 sequences appear in this sample, roughly 22% of them only once. Roughly 60% of the sample is held by the ten biggest clonotypes.

In the ophthalmopathy patients, disease was moderately to severely active, with a Clinical Activity Score of 3 or more, a NOSPECS grade of 4 or more, and a duration of less than 3 months. Exclusion was applied to patients with uncontrolled infections, other autoimmune diseases, pregnancy or lactation. Diagnoses were based on clinical symptoms, serum thyroxine and TRAb, thyroid ultrasound and orbital computed tomography. PBMCs were separated from under 12 ml of fresh peripheral blood using Ficoll-Paque density gradient centrifugation. Total RNA was extracted using Trizol reagent, and RNA quality was assessed on an Agilent 2100 Bioanalyzer.

The sequence links TRBV27 to TRBJ1-1; the best D guess is TRBD1, with 5 bases matching. Sequencing used blood. This clonotype was sampled from a man under 40 with Graves' ophthalmopathy. The CDR3 corresponds to CASSLKGYLNTEAFF. The DNA sequence follows: TGTGCCAGCAGCCTTAAGGGGTACTTGAACACTGAAGCTTTCTTT.